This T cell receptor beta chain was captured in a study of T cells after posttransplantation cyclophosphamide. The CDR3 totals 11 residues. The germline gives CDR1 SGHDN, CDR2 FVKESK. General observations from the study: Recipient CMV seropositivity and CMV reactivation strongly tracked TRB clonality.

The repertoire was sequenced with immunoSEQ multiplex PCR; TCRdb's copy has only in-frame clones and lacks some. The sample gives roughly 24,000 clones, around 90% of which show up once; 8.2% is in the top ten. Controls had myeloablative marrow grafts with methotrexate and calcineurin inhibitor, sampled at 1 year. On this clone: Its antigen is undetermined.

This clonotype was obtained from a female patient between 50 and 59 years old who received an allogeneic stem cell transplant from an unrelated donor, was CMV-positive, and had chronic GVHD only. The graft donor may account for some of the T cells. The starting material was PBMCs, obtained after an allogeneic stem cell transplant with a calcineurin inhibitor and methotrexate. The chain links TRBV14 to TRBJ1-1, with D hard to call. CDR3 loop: CCNTPGTEAFF. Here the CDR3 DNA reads TGTTGTAACACCCCGGGCACTGAAGCTTTCTTT.